The clone carrying this T cell receptor beta chain has only a few counts. Germline trimming cut 4 bases from V and 1 base from J; bases unmatched to any gene: 12. Germline loops: CDR1 WNHNN, CDR2 SYGVQD (reference sequence). The CDR3 totals 17 residues. Assembly of TCR beta libraries relied on iRepertoire HTBI primers together with Arm-PCR of CDR3 regions. TCRdb reanalysed the multiplex PCR reads using MiXCR and keeps one entry per CDR3 protein. The data show 550,000 to 700,000 distinct CDR3 sequences, with more than 15% seen just once and around 11% held by the top ten. Stated time point: newly diagnosed GD, antithyroid drugs for less than 3 months. Making the TCR library involved RNA that had been extracted from PBMCs. Graves' disease diagnosis used American Thyroid Association guidelines. This specimen belongs to a study of regulatory T cells in long-lasting Graves disease. These data also featured in a second study, about T cells in Graves' hyperthyroidism and ophthalmopathy.

This specimen consisted of peripheral blood mononuclear cells (PBMCs), obtained at new diagnosis, from a patient treated with antithyroid drugs. The source is a man younger than 30 with Graves disease. The J gene is TRBJ2-5, the V gene TRBV10-1, with 7 bases that match TRBD2. The chain's CDR3 is CASSGPGRGSGQETQYF. CDR3 DNA: TGCGCCAGCAGTGGCCCAGGGAGGGGATCGGGCCAAGAGACCCAGTACTTC.